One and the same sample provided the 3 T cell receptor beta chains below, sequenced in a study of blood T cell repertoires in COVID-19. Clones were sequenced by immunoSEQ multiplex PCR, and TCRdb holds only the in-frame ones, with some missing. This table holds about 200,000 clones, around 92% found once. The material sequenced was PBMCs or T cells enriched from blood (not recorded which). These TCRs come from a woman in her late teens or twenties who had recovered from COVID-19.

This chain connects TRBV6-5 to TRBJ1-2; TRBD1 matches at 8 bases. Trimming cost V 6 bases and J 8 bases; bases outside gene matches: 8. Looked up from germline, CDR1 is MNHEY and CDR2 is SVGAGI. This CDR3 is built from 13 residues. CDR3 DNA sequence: TGTGCCAGCAGACGAGACAGGGGAGGCGGCTACACCTTC. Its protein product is CASRRDRGGGYTF.

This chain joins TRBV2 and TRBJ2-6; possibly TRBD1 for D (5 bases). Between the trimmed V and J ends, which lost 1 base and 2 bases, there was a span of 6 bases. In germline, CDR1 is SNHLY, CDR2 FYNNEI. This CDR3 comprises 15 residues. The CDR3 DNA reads TGTGCCAGCAGTGAAGGGGGCACTGGGGCCAACGTCCTGACTTTC. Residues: CASSEGGTGANVLTF.

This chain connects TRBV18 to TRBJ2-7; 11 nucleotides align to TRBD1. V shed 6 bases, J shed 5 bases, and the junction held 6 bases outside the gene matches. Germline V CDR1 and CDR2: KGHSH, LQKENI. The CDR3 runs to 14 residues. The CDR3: CASSAGTGGHEQYF. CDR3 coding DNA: TGTGCCAGCTCGGCCGGGACAGGGGGTCACGAGCAGTACTTC.